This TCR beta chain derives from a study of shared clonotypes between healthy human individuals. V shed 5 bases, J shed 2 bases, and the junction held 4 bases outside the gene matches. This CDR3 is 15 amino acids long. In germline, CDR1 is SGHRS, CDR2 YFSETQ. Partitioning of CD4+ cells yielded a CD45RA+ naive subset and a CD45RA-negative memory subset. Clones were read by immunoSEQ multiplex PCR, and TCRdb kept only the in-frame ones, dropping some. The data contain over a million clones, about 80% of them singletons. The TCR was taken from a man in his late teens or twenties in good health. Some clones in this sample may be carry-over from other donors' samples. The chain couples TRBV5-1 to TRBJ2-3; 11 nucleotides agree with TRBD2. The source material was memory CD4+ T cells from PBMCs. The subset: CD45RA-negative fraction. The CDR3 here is CASRLAGAYTDTQYF. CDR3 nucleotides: TGCGCCAGCAGACTAGCGGGAGCGTACACAGATACGCAGTATTTT.